This entry features one T cell receptor beta chain sequence. Its antigen remains unidentified. The sample contains more than one DNA sequence encoding this CDR3. This entry belongs to a study of PD-1 blockade in classical Hodgkin lymphoma. Whole-study findings and limits: Patients who responded completely had about the same baseline diversity as newly diagnosed patients.

The data were produced by immunoSEQ multiplex PCR, yet TCRdb's version contains in-frame clones alone and is incomplete. The table lists 80,000 to 100,000 clones, roughly 79% of them singletons. Brentuximab vedotin exposure varied, and every patient relapsed after autologous stem cell transplantation. The specimen was peripheral blood mononuclear cells (PBMCs), collected before the second cycle of nivolumab. The sequence was collected from a human donor with classical Hodgkin lymphoma.

The CDR3 protein is CASSISGLAAYEQYF. The CDR3 DNA sequence: TGTGCCAGTAGTATTTCGGGACTAGCGGCCTACGAGCAGTACTTC. This sequence joins TRBV19 and TRBJ2-7; 11 positions agree with TRBD2. Germline loops: CDR1 LNHDA, CDR2 SQIVND (reference sequence). Trimming took 3 bases from V and 2 from J; bases not matched to a gene: 3. CDR3 length: 15 residues.